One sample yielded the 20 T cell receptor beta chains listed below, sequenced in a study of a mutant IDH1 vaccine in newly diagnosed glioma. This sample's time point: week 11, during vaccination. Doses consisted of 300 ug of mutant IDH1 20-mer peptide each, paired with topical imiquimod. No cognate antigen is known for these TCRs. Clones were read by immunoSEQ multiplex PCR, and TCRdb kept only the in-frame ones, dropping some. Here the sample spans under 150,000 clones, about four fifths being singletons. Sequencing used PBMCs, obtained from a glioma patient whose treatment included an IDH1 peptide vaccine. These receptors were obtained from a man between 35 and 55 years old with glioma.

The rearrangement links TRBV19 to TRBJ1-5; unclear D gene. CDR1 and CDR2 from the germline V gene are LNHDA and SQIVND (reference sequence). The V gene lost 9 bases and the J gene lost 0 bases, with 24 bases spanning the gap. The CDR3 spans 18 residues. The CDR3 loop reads CASTPGRRVSYSNQPQHF. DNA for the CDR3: TGTGCCAGCACTCCCGGAAGGAGGGTCTCGTATAGCAATCAGCCCCAGCATTTT.

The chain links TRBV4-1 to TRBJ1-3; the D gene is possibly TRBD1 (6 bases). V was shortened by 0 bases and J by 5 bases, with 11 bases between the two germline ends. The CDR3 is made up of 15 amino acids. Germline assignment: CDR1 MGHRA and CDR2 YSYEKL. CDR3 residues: CASSQDPGARNTIYF. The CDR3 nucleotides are TGCGCCAGCAGCCAAGATCCGGGGGCTAGAAACACCATATATTTT.

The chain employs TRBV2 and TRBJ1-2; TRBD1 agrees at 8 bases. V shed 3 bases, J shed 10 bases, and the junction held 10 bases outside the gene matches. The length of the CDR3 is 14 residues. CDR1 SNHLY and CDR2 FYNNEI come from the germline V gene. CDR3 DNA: TGTGCCAGCAGTGAGGGACAGGCTGTTAGGCTCTACACCTTC. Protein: CASSEGQAVRLYTF. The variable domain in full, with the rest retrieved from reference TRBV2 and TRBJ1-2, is EPEVTQTPSHQVTQMGQEVILRCVPISNHLYFYWYRQILGQKVEFLVSFYNNEISEKSEIFDDQFSVERPDGSNFTLKIRSTKLEDSAMYFCASSEGQAVRLYTFGSGTRLTVV.

CDR3: CSVEEPTGTARGYTF. The CDR3 DNA reads TGCAGCGTTGAAGAACCCACAGGGACTGCTCGGGGCTACACCTTC. This rearrangement joins TRBV29-1 to TRBJ1-2; D perhaps matches TRBD1 (6 bases). CDR1 and CDR2 from the germline V gene are SQVTM and ANQGSEA. Trimming stripped 0 bases from V and 8 bases from J, with 19 bases between. The CDR3 extends over 15 amino acids.

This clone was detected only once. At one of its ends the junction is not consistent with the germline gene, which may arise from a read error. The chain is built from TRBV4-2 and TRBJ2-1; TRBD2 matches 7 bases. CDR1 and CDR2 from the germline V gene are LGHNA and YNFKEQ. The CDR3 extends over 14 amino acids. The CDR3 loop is CASGHRGGYNEQFF. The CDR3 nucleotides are TGTGCCAGCGGCCATCGCGGGGGTTACAATGAGCAGTTCTTC.

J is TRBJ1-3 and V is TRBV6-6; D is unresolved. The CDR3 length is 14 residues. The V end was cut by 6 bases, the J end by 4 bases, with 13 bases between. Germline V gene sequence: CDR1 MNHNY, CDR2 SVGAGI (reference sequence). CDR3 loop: CASSSVVGGNTIYF. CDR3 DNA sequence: TGTGCCAGCAGCAGCGTAGTAGGAGGAAACACCATATATTTT.

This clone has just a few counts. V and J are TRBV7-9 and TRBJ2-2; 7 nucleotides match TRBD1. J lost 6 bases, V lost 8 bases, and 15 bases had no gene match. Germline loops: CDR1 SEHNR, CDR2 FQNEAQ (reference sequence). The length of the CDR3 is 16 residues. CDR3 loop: CASVPQDRASSGELFF. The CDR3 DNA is TGTGCCAGCGTACCCCAAGACAGGGCATCATCCGGGGAGCTGTTTTTT. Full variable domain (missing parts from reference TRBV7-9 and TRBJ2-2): DTGVSQNPRHKITKRGQNVTFRCDPISEHNRLYWYRQTLGQGPEFLTYFQNEAQLEKSRLLSDRFSAERPKGSFSTLEIQRTEQGDSAMYLCASVPQDRASSGELFFGEGSRLTVL.

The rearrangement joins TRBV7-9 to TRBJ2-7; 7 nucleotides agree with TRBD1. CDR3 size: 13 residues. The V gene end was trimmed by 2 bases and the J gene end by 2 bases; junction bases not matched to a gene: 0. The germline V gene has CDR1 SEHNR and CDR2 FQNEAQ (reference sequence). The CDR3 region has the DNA TGTGCCAGCAGCTTACAGGGGGCCTACGAGCAGTACTTC. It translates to CASSLQGAYEQYF.

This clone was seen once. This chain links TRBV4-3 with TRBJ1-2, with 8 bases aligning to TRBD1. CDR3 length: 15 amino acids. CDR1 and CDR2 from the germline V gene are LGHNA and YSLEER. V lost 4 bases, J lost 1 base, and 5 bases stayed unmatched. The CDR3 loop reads CASSRGTGINYGYTF. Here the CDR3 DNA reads TGCGCCAGCAGCCGAGGGACAGGAATTAACTATGGCTACACCTTC.

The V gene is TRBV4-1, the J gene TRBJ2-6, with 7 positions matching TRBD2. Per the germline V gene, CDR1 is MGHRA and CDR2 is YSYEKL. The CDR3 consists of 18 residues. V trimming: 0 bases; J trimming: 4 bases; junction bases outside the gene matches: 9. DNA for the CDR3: TGCGCCAGCAGCCAAGATCCCCCGGGGGGTGAGGGGGCCAACGTCCTGACTTTC. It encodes CASSQDPPGGEGANVLTF.

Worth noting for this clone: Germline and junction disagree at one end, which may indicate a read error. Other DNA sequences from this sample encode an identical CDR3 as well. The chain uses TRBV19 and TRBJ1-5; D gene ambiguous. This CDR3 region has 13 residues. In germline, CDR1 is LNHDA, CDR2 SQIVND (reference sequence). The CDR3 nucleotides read TGTGCCAGTAGTTACCTGGGCAATCAACCCCAGCATTTT. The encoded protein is CASSYLGNQPQHF.

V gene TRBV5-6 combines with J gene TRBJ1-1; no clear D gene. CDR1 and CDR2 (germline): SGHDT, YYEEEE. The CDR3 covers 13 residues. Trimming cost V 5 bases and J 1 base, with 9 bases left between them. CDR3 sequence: CASRTRGNTEAFF. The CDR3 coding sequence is TGTGCCAGCAGGACCCGGGGGAACACTGAAGCTTTCTTT.

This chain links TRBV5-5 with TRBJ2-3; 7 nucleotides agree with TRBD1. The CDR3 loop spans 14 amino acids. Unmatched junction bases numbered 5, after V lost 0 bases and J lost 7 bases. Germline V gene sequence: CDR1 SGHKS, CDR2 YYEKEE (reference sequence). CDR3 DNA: TGTGCCAGCAGCTTGGTGGGGGACAGCCATACGCAGTATTTT. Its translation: CASSLVGDSHTQYF.

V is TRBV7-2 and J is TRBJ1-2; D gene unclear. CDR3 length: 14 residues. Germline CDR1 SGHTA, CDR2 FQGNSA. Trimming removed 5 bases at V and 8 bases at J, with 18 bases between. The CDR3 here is CASSPGGRRGGYTF. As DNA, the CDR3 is TGTGCCAGCAGCCCGGGAGGTAGGAGAGGCGGCTACACCTTC.

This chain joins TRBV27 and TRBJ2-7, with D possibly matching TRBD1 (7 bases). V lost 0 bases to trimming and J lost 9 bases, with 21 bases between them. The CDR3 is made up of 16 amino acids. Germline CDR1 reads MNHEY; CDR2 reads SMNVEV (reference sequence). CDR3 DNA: TGTGCCAGCAGTTTATCGGGGACAGCGGGCAGGTTCGGGCAGTACTTC. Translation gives CASSLSGTAGRFGQYF.

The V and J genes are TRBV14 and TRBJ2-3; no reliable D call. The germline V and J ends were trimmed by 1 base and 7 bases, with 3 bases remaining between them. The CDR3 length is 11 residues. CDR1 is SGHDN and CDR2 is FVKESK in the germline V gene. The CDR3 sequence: CASSQGNTQYF. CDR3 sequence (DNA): TGTGCCAGCAGCCAAGGTAATACGCAGTATTTT.

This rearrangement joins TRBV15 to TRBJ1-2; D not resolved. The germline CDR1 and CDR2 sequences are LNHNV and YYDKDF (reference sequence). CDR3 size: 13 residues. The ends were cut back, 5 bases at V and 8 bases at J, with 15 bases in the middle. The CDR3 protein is CATSPTIARGYTF. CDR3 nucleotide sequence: TGTGCCACCAGCCCAACCATCGCCCGAGGCTACACCTTC. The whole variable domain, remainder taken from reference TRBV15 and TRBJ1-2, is DAMVIQNPRYQVTQFGKPVTLSCSQTLNHNVMYWYQQKSSQAPKLLFHYYDKDFNNEADTPDNFQSRRPNTSFCFLDIRSPGLGDTAMYLCATSPTIARGYTFGSGTRLTVV.

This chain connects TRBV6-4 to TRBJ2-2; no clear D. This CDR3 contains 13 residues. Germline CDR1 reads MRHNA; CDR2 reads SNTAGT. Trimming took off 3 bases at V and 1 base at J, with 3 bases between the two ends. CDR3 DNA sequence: TGTGCCAGCAGTGAAGGGAACACCGGGGAGCTGTTTTTT. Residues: CASSEGNTGELFF.

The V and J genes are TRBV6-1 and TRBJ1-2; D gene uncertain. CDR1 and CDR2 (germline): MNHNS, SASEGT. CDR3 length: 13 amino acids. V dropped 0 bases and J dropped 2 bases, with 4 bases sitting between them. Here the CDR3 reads CASSEAGNYGYTF. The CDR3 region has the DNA TGTGCCAGCAGTGAAGCAGGGAACTATGGCTACACCTTC.

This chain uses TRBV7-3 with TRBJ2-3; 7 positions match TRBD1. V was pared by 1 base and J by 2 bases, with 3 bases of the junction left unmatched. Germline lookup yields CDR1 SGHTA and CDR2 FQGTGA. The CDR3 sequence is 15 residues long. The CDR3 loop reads CASSLRGQHTDTQYF. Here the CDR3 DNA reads TGTGCCAGCAGCTTAAGGGGACAGCACACAGATACGCAGTATTTT.